This TCR beta chain was profiled in a study of T cells in Graves' hyperthyroidism and ophthalmopathy. Authors of the study amplified TCR beta CDR3 regions from RNA transcripts. The HTBI primer set served for first-round RT-PCR of the TCR CDR3. TCRdb re-called the multiplex PCR reads through MiXCR, storing one row per CDR3 protein. The table records fewer than 500,000 distinct CDR3 sequences, roughly 15% of them present only once. Trimming stripped 6 bases from V and 7 bases from J, with 19 bases between. Germline V gene sequence: CDR1 DFQATT, CDR2 SNEGSKA (reference sequence). The CDR3 has 14 residues. This clonotype was counted ten times or more. As yet, its antigen is unknown. Overall study findings and caveats: The model's output predicted ophthalmopathy at a median of around 6.9 months prior to onset.

About 9.4 ml fresh peripheral blood yielded the PBMCs. The sequenced sample was blood. The chain carries TRBV20-1 and TRBJ1-5; no reliable D call. The TCR comes from a man aged 18 to 35 with Graves' ophthalmopathy. The CDR3 region has the DNA TGCAGTGCCGAACAAATAGGGATCTCGCAGCCCCAGCATTTT. As protein: CSAEQIGISQPQHF.